This T cell receptor beta chain stems from a study of blood T cell repertoires in COVID-19. On the study more broadly: The study drew acute and convalescent COVID-19 samples from the United States, Italy and Spain. T cells, B-cell-depleted T cells, or PBMCs supplied cDNA or gDNA.

Per the study methods: How many nucleated cells were present was estimated from reference gene primer amplification. The table came from immunoSEQ multiplex PCR; TCRdb's copy has only in-frame clones and leaves some out. V and J calls and clone size are those listed in that table; D and trimming were worked out from the DNA. The sample records some 150,000 clones, approximately 89% being singletons. V gave up 0 bases and J gave up 3 bases, with 12 bases separating them. Looked up from germline, CDR1 is MGHDK and CDR2 is SYGVNS. The length of the CDR3 is 16 residues. The chain recombines TRBV25-1 with TRBJ2-1, with D possibly being TRBD2 (6 bases). This TCR was recovered from a human donor in a cohort sampled during active COVID-19. Material: peripheral blood. CDR3 nucleotides: TGTGCCAGCAGTGAATACGGCGGGGCGATCTACAATGAGCAGTTCTTC. It encodes CASSEYGGAIYNEQFF. Combining the CDR3 with reference TRBV25-1 and TRBJ2-1 gives the whole variable domain EADIYQTPRYLVIGTGKKITLECSQTMGHDKMYWYQQDPGMELHLIHYSYGVNSTEKGDLSSESTVSRIRTEHFPLTLESARPSHTSQYLCASSEYGGAIYNEQFFGPGTRLTVL.